A selection of T cell receptor beta chains follows, all from one sample in a study of beta chain features in type 1 diabetes. Method: immunoSEQ multiplex PCR; TCRdb's copy keeps in-frame clones and lacks some. The sample lists approximately 400,000 clones; roughly 16% were seen once. Sequencing used naive CD4+ T cells from blood. The receptors derive from a young woman in good health. CDR3s include the opening cysteine and the closing phenylalanine or tryptophan. Each record gives: clone size, J gene, D gene, V gene, CDR3 length, CDR3 protein, CDR3 DNA. D genes are given only for firm matches. Clone size is given for some rows only: seen once, a few or many times, or a class if the clone is expanded.

abundance: few; j_gene: TRBJ2-2; d_gene: TRBD2; v_gene: TRBV2; len: 19; CDR3aa: CASSEALQGSGGWSGELFF; CDR3nt: TGTGCCAGCAGTGAAGCGCTTCAGGGTAGCGGGGGCTGGTCCGGGGAGCTGTTTTTT
abundance: -; j_gene: TRBJ1-4; d_gene: -; v_gene: TRBV5-1; len: 13; CDR3aa: CASSSGLNEKLFF; CDR3nt: TGCGCCAGCAGCTCTGGGCTAAATGAAAAACTGTTTTTT
abundance: -; j_gene: TRBJ2-5; d_gene: TRBD2; v_gene: TRBV27; len: 15; CDR3aa: CASRRAGGASETQYF; CDR3nt: TGTGCCAGCAGAAGAGCGGGAGGGGCTTCAGAGACCCAGTACTTC
abundance: -; j_gene: TRBJ1-2; d_gene: TRBD1; v_gene: TRBV7-2; len: 14; CDR3aa: CASSNRQGGYGYTF; CDR3nt: TGTGCCAGCAGCAATAGACAGGGAGGCTATGGCTACACCTTC
abundance: few; j_gene: TRBJ2-7; d_gene: -; v_gene: TRBV28; len: 13; CDR3aa: CASSWAGTYEQYF; CDR3nt: TGTGCCAGCAGTTGGGCAGGCACCTACGAGCAGTACTTC
abundance: few; j_gene: TRBJ1-1; d_gene: -; v_gene: TRBV7-9; len: 14; CDR3aa: CASSFGGTGTEAFF; CDR3nt: TGTGCCAGCAGCTTCGGGGGAACGGGGACTGAAGCTTTCTTT
abundance: few; j_gene: TRBJ2-6; d_gene: TRBD2; v_gene: TRBV30; len: 15; CDR3aa: CAWTGGHSGANVLTF; CDR3nt: TGTGCCTGGACGGGGGGTCACTCTGGGGCCAACGTCCTGACTTTC
abundance: few; j_gene: TRBJ2-1; d_gene: -; v_gene: TRBV12-5; len: 14; CDR3aa: CASGLGVGGNEQFF; CDR3nt: TGTGCTAGTGGTTTGGGAGTGGGGGGCAATGAGCAGTTCTTC
abundance: -; j_gene: TRBJ2-7; d_gene: TRBD1; v_gene: TRBV15; len: 14; CDR3aa: CATSGQGARYEQYF; CDR3nt: TGTGCCACCAGCGGCCAGGGGGCAAGGTACGAGCAGTACTTC
abundance: -; j_gene: TRBJ1-1; d_gene: -; v_gene: TRBV20-1; len: 11; CDR3aa: CSANEGTEAFF; CDR3nt: TGCAGTGCCAACGAGGGCACTGAAGCTTTCTTT
abundance: few; j_gene: TRBJ1-4; d_gene: -; v_gene: TRBV28; len: 16; CDR3aa: CASRNGPGGGVEKLFF; CDR3nt: TGTGCCAGCAGAAACGGGCCAGGAGGAGGAGTTGAAAAACTGTTTTTT
abundance: few; j_gene: TRBJ2-5; d_gene: -; v_gene: TRBV28; len: 14; CDR3aa: CASSFTGGRETQYF; CDR3nt: TGTGCCAGCAGTTTTACGGGGGGCCGGGAGACCCAGTACTTC
abundance: few; j_gene: TRBJ2-7; d_gene: TRBD1; v_gene: TRBV2; len: 14; CDR3aa: CASSVQGARDEQYF; CDR3nt: TGTGCCAGCAGTGTACAGGGGGCGAGGGACGAGCAGTACTTC
abundance: few; j_gene: TRBJ1-5; d_gene: -; v_gene: TRBV27; len: 14; CDR3aa: CANARTVDNQPQHF; CDR3nt: TGTGCCAACGCCCGGACAGTCGACAATCAGCCCCAGCATTTT
abundance: -; j_gene: TRBJ1-2; d_gene: -; v_gene: TRBV29-1; len: 13; CDR3aa: CSVGEGGNYGYTF; CDR3nt: TGCAGCGTTGGTGAGGGAGGCAACTATGGCTACACCTTC
abundance: few; j_gene: TRBJ2-7; d_gene: -; v_gene: TRBV4-3; len: 15; CDR3aa: CASSRGPEGVSEQYF; CDR3nt: TGCGCCAGCAGCCGAGGACCAGAGGGGGTGAGCGAGCAGTACTTC
abundance: -; j_gene: TRBJ2-3; d_gene: -; v_gene: TRBV5-1; len: 14; CDR3aa: CASSFGLSTDTQYF; CDR3nt: TGCGCCAGCAGCTTTGGACTGAGCACAGATACGCAGTATTTT
abundance: -; j_gene: TRBJ2-1; d_gene: TRBD2; v_gene: TRBV5-1; len: 16; CDR3aa: CASSLGLAGSYNEQFF; CDR3nt: TGCGCCAGCAGCTTGGGACTAGCGGGCTCCTACAATGAGCAGTTCTTC
abundance: few; j_gene: TRBJ2-3; d_gene: TRBD2; v_gene: TRBV14; len: 16; CDR3aa: CASSQGTAGVTDTQYF; CDR3nt: TGTGCCAGCAGCCAAGGGACAGCGGGAGTTACTGATACGCAGTATTTT
abundance: few; j_gene: TRBJ1-1; d_gene: -; v_gene: TRBV30; len: 13; CDR3aa: CAWRGQVNAEAFF; CDR3nt: TGTGCCTGGAGGGGCCAGGTGAACGCTGAAGCTTTCTTT
abundance: few; j_gene: TRBJ1-5; d_gene: TRBD1; v_gene: TRBV29-1; len: 13; CDR3aa: CSARTGSNQPQHF; CDR3nt: TGCAGCGCTCGGACAGGGAGCAATCAGCCCCAGCATTTT
abundance: few; j_gene: TRBJ2-4; d_gene: -; v_gene: TRBV7-9; len: 17; CDR3aa: CASSLAWGVLAKNIQYF; CDR3nt: TGTGCCAGCAGCTTAGCCTGGGGAGTCCTAGCCAAAAACATTCAGTACTTC
abundance: few; j_gene: TRBJ1-1; d_gene: TRBD1; v_gene: TRBV29-1; len: 17; CDR3aa: CSVVRFWAGGVNTEAFF; CDR3nt: TGCAGCGTTGTCCGGTTTTGGGCAGGGGGCGTGAACACTGAAGCTTTCTTT
abundance: -; j_gene: TRBJ2-7; d_gene: -; v_gene: TRBV7-2; len: 11; CDR3aa: CASSLSHLQYF; CDR3nt: TGTGCCAGCAGCTTAAGCCACCTGCAGTACTTC
abundance: few; j_gene: TRBJ1-2; d_gene: TRBD1; v_gene: TRBV5-4; len: 15; CDR3aa: CASSSKDRGNYGYTF; CDR3nt: TGTGCCAGCAGCTCAAAGGACAGGGGGAACTATGGCTACACCTTC
abundance: -; j_gene: TRBJ1-1; d_gene: -; v_gene: TRBV18; len: 14; CDR3aa: CASSPPSRNTEAFF; CDR3nt: TGTGCCAGCTCACCACCGTCCAGGAACACTGAAGCTTTCTTT
abundance: few; j_gene: TRBJ2-1; d_gene: TRBD2; v_gene: TRBV19; len: 15; CDR3aa: CASSSGLADNNEQFF; CDR3nt: TGTGCCAGTAGTAGCGGACTAGCGGATAACAATGAGCAGTTCTTC
abundance: few; j_gene: TRBJ1-1; d_gene: -; v_gene: TRBV27; len: 14; CDR3aa: CASSSEPGATEAFF; CDR3nt: TGTGCCAGCAGTTCCGAACCAGGGGCCACTGAAGCTTTCTTT
abundance: few; j_gene: TRBJ1-1; d_gene: -; v_gene: TRBV27; len: 12; CDR3aa: CASSRDTTEAFF; CDR3nt: TGTGCCAGCAGCCGGGACACCACTGAAGCTTTCTTT
abundance: few; j_gene: TRBJ2-5; d_gene: TRBD1; v_gene: TRBV5-1; len: 15; CDR3aa: CASSSTGGRWETQYF; CDR3nt: TGCGCCAGCAGTTCGACAGGGGGACGGTGGGAGACCCAGTACTTC
abundance: -; j_gene: TRBJ1-2; d_gene: -; v_gene: TRBV7-2; len: 12; CDR3aa: CASSEQTPGYTF; CDR3nt: TGTGCCAGCAGCGAACAGACGCCCGGCTACACCTTC
abundance: -; j_gene: TRBJ2-5; d_gene: TRBD1; v_gene: TRBV6-6; len: 14; CDR3aa: CASSHRDRVKTQYF; CDR3nt: TGTGCCAGCAGCCACCGGGACAGGGTGAAGACCCAGTACTTC
abundance: -; j_gene: TRBJ2-4; d_gene: TRBD2; v_gene: TRBV5-6; len: 16; CDR3aa: CASSPGLLAGGNIQYF; CDR3nt: TGTGCCAGCAGCCCCGGCTTACTAGCGGGGGGAAACATTCAGTACTTC
abundance: few; j_gene: TRBJ1-5; d_gene: -; v_gene: TRBV6-4; len: 14; CDR3aa: CASSEQAGNQPQHF; CDR3nt: TGTGCCAGCAGTGAACAGGCTGGGAATCAGCCCCAGCATTTT
abundance: -; j_gene: TRBJ2-1; d_gene: -; v_gene: TRBV19; len: 14; CDR3aa: CASSPGGSLNEQFF; CDR3nt: TGTGCCAGTAGTCCCGGCGGCTCCCTCAATGAGCAGTTCTTC
abundance: few; j_gene: TRBJ2-3; d_gene: -; v_gene: TRBV30; len: 13; CDR3aa: CAWSVYRTDTQYF; CDR3nt: TGTGCCTGGAGTGTATACAGGACAGATACGCAGTATTTT
abundance: few; j_gene: TRBJ2-7; d_gene: TRBD2; v_gene: TRBV28; len: 15; CDR3aa: CASSLGPGGPHEQYF; CDR3nt: TGTGCCAGCAGTTTAGGGCCGGGAGGGCCGCACGAGCAGTACTTC
abundance: -; j_gene: TRBJ2-2; d_gene: -; v_gene: TRBV18; len: 16; CDR3aa: CASSPLEIMNTGELFF; CDR3nt: TGTGCCAGCTCACCACTTGAGATTATGAACACCGGGGAGCTGTTTTTT
abundance: few; j_gene: TRBJ1-5; d_gene: TRBD1; v_gene: TRBV19; len: 17; CDR3aa: CASTPRPGTGDNQPQHF; CDR3nt: TGTGCCAGTACCCCGAGGCCCGGGACAGGCGACAATCAGCCCCAGCATTTT
abundance: -; j_gene: TRBJ1-1; d_gene: TRBD1; v_gene: TRBV14; len: 13; CDR3aa: CASSQTGATEAFF; CDR3nt: TGTGCCAGCAGCCAGACAGGGGCCACTGAAGCTTTCTTT